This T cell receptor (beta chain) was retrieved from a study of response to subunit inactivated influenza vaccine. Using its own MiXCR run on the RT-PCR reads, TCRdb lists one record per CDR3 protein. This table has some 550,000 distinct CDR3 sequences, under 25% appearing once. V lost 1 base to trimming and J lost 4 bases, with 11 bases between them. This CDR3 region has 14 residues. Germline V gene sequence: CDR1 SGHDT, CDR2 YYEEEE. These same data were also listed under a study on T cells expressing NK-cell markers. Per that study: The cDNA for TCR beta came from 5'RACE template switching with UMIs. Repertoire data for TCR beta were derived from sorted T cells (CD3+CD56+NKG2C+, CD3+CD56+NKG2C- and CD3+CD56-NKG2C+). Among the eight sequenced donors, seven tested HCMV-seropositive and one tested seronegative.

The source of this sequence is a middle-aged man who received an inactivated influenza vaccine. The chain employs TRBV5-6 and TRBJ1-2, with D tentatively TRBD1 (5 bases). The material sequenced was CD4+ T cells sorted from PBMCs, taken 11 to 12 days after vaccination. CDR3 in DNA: TGTGCCAGCAGCTTGTCGGGACTGACCTATGGCTACACCTTC. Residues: CASSLSGLTYGYTF.